A single sample is the source of the 25 T cell receptor beta chains below, sequenced in a study of blood T cell repertoires in COVID-19. Sequencing used immunoSEQ multiplex PCR; TCRdb keeps in-frame clones, though not all of them. Counted here are roughly 57,000 clones, around three quarters occurring once; the ten biggest clones make up roughly 3.2%. Sequenced sample: peripheral blood. Source of these receptors: a man between 60 and 75 years old with acute or convalescent COVID-19.

This clone appeared a few times. The chain uses TRBV5-1 and TRBJ1-1; D gene uncertain. CDR3 size: 14 residues. In germline, CDR1 is SGHRS, CDR2 YFSETQ. Trimming pared 7 bases from V and 1 base from J, leaving 14 bases between. CDR3 in DNA: TGCGCCAGCTCCTGGTCGGAGTCGAACACTGAAGCTTTCTTT. This encodes CASSWSESNTEAFF.

This sequence joins TRBV6-5 and TRBJ1-2; no clear D. The CDR3 spans 14 residues. The germline V gene has CDR1 MNHEY and CDR2 SVGAGI. V was cut by 8 bases and J by 5 bases, with 18 bases left in between. CDR3 sequence reads: CASGRLNAGYGYTF. The CDR3 region has the DNA TGTGCCAGCGGTCGGCTGAACGCGGGGTATGGCTACACCTTC.

J is TRBJ1-1 and V is TRBV11-2, with D hard to call. CDR3 length: 12 residues. V lost 0 bases and J 11 bases, leaving 10 bases between the germline ends. Germline V lookup: CDR1 SGHAT, CDR2 FQNNGV. DNA of the CDR3: TGTGCCAGCAGCTTAGATCGGGTGACCGCTTTCTTT. Translation: CASSLDRVTAFF.

This chain links TRBV29-1 with TRBJ2-1; D might be TRBD1 (5 bases). The CDR3 is 15 amino acids. Germline CDR1 reads SQVTM; CDR2 reads ANQGSEA. V lost 3 bases to trimming and J lost 7 bases, with 19 bases between them. The CDR3 DNA is TGCAGCGTTGAGAGAGTAGGGGTCCCGGGTAATGAGCAGTTCTTC. Translated, it gives CSVERVGVPGNEQFF.

CDR3 bases: TGTGCCAGCAGCTTGCGATTGGGGGACAGCTACAATGAGCAGTTCTTC. As protein: CASSLRLGDSYNEQFF. The chain recombines TRBV5-5 with TRBJ2-1; TRBD1 agrees at 7 bases. V trimming: 1 base; J trimming: 3 bases; junction bases outside the gene matches: 7. CDR3 length: 16 residues. Germline CDR1 SGHKS, CDR2 YYEKEE (reference sequence).

This clone was detected a few times. The J gene is TRBJ1-5, the V gene TRBV19, with no clear D. Germline CDR1 LNHDA, CDR2 SQIVND (reference sequence). V lost 3 bases to trimming and J lost 3 bases, with 12 bases between them. CDR3 length: 15 residues. CDR3 protein: CASSMNSLLNQPQHF. In nucleotides, the CDR3 is TGTGCCAGTAGTATGAACAGTCTACTCAATCAGCCCCAGCATTTT.

The rearrangement links TRBV24-1 to TRBJ2-1; D gene unclear. Germline CDR1 is KGHDR and CDR2 is SFDVKD. The CDR3 length is 16 residues. V was pared by 3 bases and J by 0 bases, with 11 bases between. CDR3 sequence reads: CATSDLQPSSYNEQFF. The CDR3 nucleotides read TGTGCCACCAGTGATCTACAACCTAGCTCCTACAATGAGCAGTTCTTC.

This sequence joins TRBV7-2 and TRBJ1-2; maybe TRBD1 (5 bases). The germline V and J ends were trimmed by 5 bases and 4 bases, with 17 bases remaining between them. Germline-derived CDR1 and CDR2 are SGHTA and FQGNSA. This CDR3 has 15 amino acids. In DNA, the CDR3 is TGTGCCAGCAGCCCACAATCGGGAGGGGCCTATGGCTACACCTTC. Translated, it gives CASSPQSGGAYGYTF.

This clone appeared a few times. The V call is TRBV24-1, the J call TRBJ2-7; no clear D gene. The CDR3 contains 14 residues. CDR1 is KGHDR, CDR2 SFDVKD, per germline. Trimming removed 0 bases at V and 2 bases at J, with 7 bases between. This CDR3 reads CATSDLSPPYEQYF. The CDR3 DNA is TGTGCCACCAGTGATTTGAGCCCACCCTACGAGCAGTACTTC.

The genes are TRBV5-1 and TRBJ2-4; maybe TRBD1 (6 bases). The CDR3 is made up of 16 amino acids. Per the germline V gene, CDR1 is SGHRS and CDR2 is YFSETQ. Deletions cut 2 bases from V and 2 bases from J, with 14 bases between. CDR3 region: CASSFGRQETKNIQYF. CDR3 sequence (DNA): TGCGCCAGCAGCTTCGGAAGACAGGAGACCAAAAACATTCAGTACTTC.

This clone has a handful of counts. The chain joins TRBV12-3 or TRBV12-4 to TRBJ1-1; no definite D call. The CDR3 is 12 amino acids. Trimming stripped 4 bases from V and 3 bases from J, with 6 bases between. DNA of the CDR3: TGTGCCAGCAGTTACTACTACACTGAAGCTTTCTTT. Translated: CASSYYYTEAFF.

Only one count was recorded for this clone. The chain uses TRBV5-1 and TRBJ2-1; 9 bases are shared with TRBD1. This CDR3 contains 15 residues. With 2 bases clipped from V and 8 bases from J, the junction kept 8 bases outside the gene matches. The germline CDR1 and CDR2 sequences are SGHRS and YFSETQ. Here the CDR3 reads CASSFLGQGFDEQFF. CDR3 DNA: TGCGCCAGCAGCTTCCTCGGACAGGGGTTTGATGAGCAGTTCTTC.

This clone was observed a few times. The rearrangement links TRBV10-3 to TRBJ2-3; D possibly corresponds to TRBD2 (6 bases). This CDR3 is 14 amino acids long. The V end was cut by 2 bases, the J end by 4 bases, with 10 bases between. Germline V gene data show CDR1 as ENHRY and CDR2 as SYGVKD. DNA for the CDR3: TGTGCCATCAGTGAGGCGGGGTCTTCAGATACGCAGTATTTT. This gives the protein CAISEAGSSDTQYF.

This clone has only one observation. The chain links TRBV6-5 to TRBJ1-2, with D uncertain. V lost 1 base and J lost 8, with 14 bases in between. The CDR3 loop spans 14 amino acids. Germline loops: CDR1 MNHEY, CDR2 SVGAGI. The CDR3 DNA reads as TGTGCCAGCAGTTACTTTTCCGGAGCCTGGGGCTACACCTTC. Translating gives CASSYFSGAWGYTF.

This chain joins TRBV19 and TRBJ1-1; D remains unclear. V lost 3 bases and J 3 bases, leaving 11 bases between the germline ends. Germline values: CDR1 LNHDA, CDR2 SQIVND (reference sequence). The CDR3 extends over 14 amino acids. The CDR3 DNA sequence: TGTGCCAGTAGTATGAAGGGAGGCGACACTGAAGCTTTCTTT. This sequence encodes CASSMKGGDTEAFF. The whole variable domain, remainder taken from reference TRBV19 and TRBJ1-1, is DGGITQSPKYLFRKEGQNVTLSCEQNLNHDAMYWYRQDPGQGLRLIYYSQIVNDFQKGDIAEGYSVSREKKESFPLTVTSAQKNPTAFYLCASSMKGGDTEAFFGQGTRLTVV.

This chain joins TRBV4-2 and TRBJ2-3; D ambiguous. Trimming removed 1 base at V and 1 base at J, with 12 bases between. Germline loops: CDR1 LGHNA, CDR2 YNFKEQ. The CDR3 loop spans 16 amino acids. In DNA form, the CDR3 reads TGTGCCAGCAGCCAAGCCCGAGGAGAGGGCACAGATACGCAGTATTTT. It specifies CASSQARGEGTDTQYF.

CDR3 sequence: CASSLYRGLGGYTF. The CDR3 DNA follows: TGTGCCAGCAGCTTATACAGGGGGCTAGGTGGCTACACCTTC. The chain employs TRBV5-4 and TRBJ1-2, with TRBD1 matching 9 bases. CDR1 is SGHNT, CDR2 YYREEE, per germline (reference sequence). The CDR3 length is 14 residues. Germline trimming cut 2 bases from V and 7 bases from J; bases unmatched to any gene: 6. Complete variable domain (other parts from reference TRBV5-4 and TRBJ1-2): ETGVTQSPTHLIKTRGQQVTLRCSSQSGHNTVSWYQQALGQGPQFIFQYYREEENGRGNFPPRFSGLQFPNYSSELNVNALELDDSALYLCASSLYRGLGGYTFGSGTRLTVV.

V is TRBV11-2 and J is TRBJ2-1; D not certain. Germline assignment: CDR1 SGHAT and CDR2 FQNNGV. This CDR3 has 15 residues. Trimming pared 1 base from V and 10 bases from J, leaving 17 bases between. The CDR3 loop reads CASSLAYGPRLEQFF. The CDR3 DNA reads TGTGCCAGCAGCTTAGCTTATGGCCCACGTTTGGAGCAGTTCTTC.

The V and J genes are TRBV27 and TRBJ2-1; 8 positions agree with TRBD1. V lost 7 bases and J lost 5; bases outside the gene matches: 10. The CDR3 sequence is 15 residues long. The V gene's germline CDR1 is MNHEY and CDR2 SMNVEV (reference sequence). Here the CDR3 reads CASKRRTGFHNEQFF. CDR3 bases: TGTGCCAGCAAGCGGAGGACAGGGTTTCACAATGAGCAGTTCTTC.

The chain is built from TRBV19 and TRBJ2-2; D perhaps matches TRBD1 (6 bases). This CDR3 is built from 16 residues. Germline V gives CDR1 LNHDA, CDR2 SQIVND (reference sequence). Between the trimmed V and J ends, which lost 5 bases and 3 bases, there was a span of 16 bases. The DNA for the CDR3 is TGTGCCAGTAGTGCGAACAGGGCTTTGGACACCGGGGAGCTGTTTTTT. Protein: CASSANRALDTGELFF.

V is TRBV5-1 and J is TRBJ2-7; 15 nucleotides align to TRBD2. V lost 4 bases to trimming and J lost 2 bases; unmatched junction nucleotides: 7. This CDR3 has 17 residues. Germline CDR1 is SGHRS and CDR2 is YFSETQ. CDR3 DNA: TGCGCCAGCAGCACCGGGACTAGCGGGGGGATGCCCTACGAGCAGTACTTC. Its translation: CASSTGTSGGMPYEQYF. Looking up the rest from reference TRBV5-1 and TRBJ2-7 gives the full variable domain: KAGVTQTPRYLIKTRGQQVTLSCSPISGHRSVSWYQQTPGQGLQFLFEYFSETQRNKGNFPGRFSGRQFSNSRSEMNVSTLELGDSALYLCASSTGTSGGMPYEQYFGPGTRLTVT.

The CDR3 sequence: CASSQVRDRDPGNTIYF. Here the CDR3 DNA reads TGCGCCAGCAGCCAAGTACGCGACAGGGATCCTGGAAACACCATATATTTT. The rearrangement joins TRBV4-1 to TRBJ1-3; 7 bases fit TRBD1. The V gene end was trimmed by 1 base and the J gene end by 2 bases; junction bases not matched to a gene: 8. The CDR3 is 17 residues long. Germline loops: CDR1 MGHRA, CDR2 YSYEKL.

The CDR3 spells CASSPVGGRAEAFF. The DNA for the CDR3 is TGTGCCAGCAGCCCGGTGGGGGGTAGAGCTGAAGCTTTCTTT. The rearrangement joins TRBV5-6 to TRBJ1-1, with TRBD1 as a possible D gene (5 bases). Trimming shortened V by 4 bases and J by 6 bases, and 16 bases separated the two germline ends. Germline CDR1 is SGHDT and CDR2 is YYEEEE. The CDR3 consists of 14 residues. The variable domain in full, completed from reference TRBV5-6 and TRBJ1-1, reads DAGVTQSPTHLIKTRGQQVTLRCSPKSGHDTVSWYQQALGQGPQFIFQYYEEEERQRGNFPDRFSGHQFPNYSSELNVNALLLGDSALYLCASSPVGGRAEAFFGQGTRLTVV.

V is TRBV19 and J is TRBJ1-2, with D perhaps matching TRBD1 (5 bases). V was trimmed by 2 bases and J by 9 bases, leaving 10 bases between them. The V gene's germline CDR1 is LNHDA and CDR2 SQIVND (reference sequence). This CDR3 contains 12 residues. CDR3 sequence reads: CASSIPPGSYTF. Written as DNA, the CDR3 is TGTGCCAGTAGTATACCTCCAGGGAGCTACACCTTC.

The J gene is TRBJ1-5, the V gene TRBV6-1; D remains ambiguous. V was trimmed by 1 base and J by 5 bases, leaving 9 bases between them. The CDR3 covers 14 residues. CDR1 and CDR2 (germline): MNHNS, SASEGT. The DNA of the CDR3 is TGTGCCAGCAGTGAAGGTGGCATACATCAGCCCCAGCATTTT. Its protein is CASSEGGIHQPQHF.